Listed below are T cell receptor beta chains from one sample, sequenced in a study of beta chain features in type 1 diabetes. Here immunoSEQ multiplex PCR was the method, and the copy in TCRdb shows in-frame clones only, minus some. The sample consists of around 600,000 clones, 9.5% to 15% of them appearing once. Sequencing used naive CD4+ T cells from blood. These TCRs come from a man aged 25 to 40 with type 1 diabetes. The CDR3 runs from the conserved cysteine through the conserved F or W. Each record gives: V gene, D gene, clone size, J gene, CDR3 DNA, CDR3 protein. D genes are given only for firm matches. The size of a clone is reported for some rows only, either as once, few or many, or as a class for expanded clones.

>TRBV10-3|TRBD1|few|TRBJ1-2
TGTGCCATCAGTGGGGACAGGTCCTTTCCGTATGGCTACACCTTC
CAISGDRSFPYGYTF
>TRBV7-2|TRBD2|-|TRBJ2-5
TGTGCCAGCCTTAGCGGGGGGCGGGAGACCCAGTACTTC
CASLSGGRETQYF
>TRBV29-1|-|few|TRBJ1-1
TGCAGCGTTGGCCCCGCGAACACTGAAGCTTTCTTT
CSVGPANTEAFF
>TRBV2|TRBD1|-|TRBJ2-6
TGTGCCAGCAGTACGGACAGGGCTGGGGCCAACGTCCTGACTTTC
CASSTDRAGANVLTF
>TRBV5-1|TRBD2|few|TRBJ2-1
TGCGCCAGCAGCTTGGATACTAGCGGGGGTTACAATGAGCAGTTCTTC
CASSLDTSGGYNEQFF
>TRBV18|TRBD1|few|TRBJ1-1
TGTGCCAGCTCCCCTCCCGGGACAGGGACGGACACTGAAGCTTTCTTT
CASSPPGTGTDTEAFF
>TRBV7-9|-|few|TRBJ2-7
TGTGCCAGCACCCTTGACAGTGCCATCTCCTACGAGCAGTACTTC
CASTLDSAISYEQYF
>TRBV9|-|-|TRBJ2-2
TGTGCCAGCAGCGTAGGACTAGGGGCGAACACCGGGGAGCTGTTTTTT
CASSVGLGANTGELFF
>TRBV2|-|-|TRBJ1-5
TGTGCCAGCGACGGAAGGGGCCATAATCAGCCCCAGCATTTT
CASDGRGHNQPQHF
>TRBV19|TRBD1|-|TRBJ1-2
TGTGCCAGTAGCCTGGGACAGGGTGAAGGTGGCTACACCTTC
CASSLGQGEGGYTF
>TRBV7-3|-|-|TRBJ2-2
TGTGCCAGCAGCTACCTCCCCGGGCTGGGGGACACCGGGGAGCTGTTTTTT
CASSYLPGLGDTGELFF
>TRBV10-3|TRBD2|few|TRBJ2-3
TGTGCCATCAGGGCGACAGCGGGGAGGGCAGATACGCAGTATTTT
CAIRATAGRADTQYF
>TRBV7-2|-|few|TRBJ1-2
TGTGCCAGCAGCTTACTAAAGTACGGCTACACCTTC
CASSLLKYGYTF
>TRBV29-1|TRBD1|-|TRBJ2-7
TGCAGCGGTAAGACAGGGATGGACTCCTACGAGCAGTACTTC
CSGKTGMDSYEQYF
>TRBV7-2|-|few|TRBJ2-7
TGTGCCAGCAGCTTAAAGCGGACTTTTGCCTACGAGCAGTACTTC
CASSLKRTFAYEQYF
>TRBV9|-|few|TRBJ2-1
TGTGCCAGCAGCGTAGCTTTTCAGGGTATCTCCTACAATGAGCAGTTCTTC
CASSVAFQGISYNEQFF
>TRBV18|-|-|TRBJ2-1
TGTGCCAGCTCACGGGCTTCCTTCGGCGATGAGCAGTTCTTC
CASSRASFGDEQFF
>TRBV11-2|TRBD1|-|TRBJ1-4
TGTGCCAGCAGCTTATACGACAGGGAAGAAAAACTGTTTTTT
CASSLYDREEKLFF
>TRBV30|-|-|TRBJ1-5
TGTGCCTGGAGTGAGGATTATAGCAATCAGCCCCAGCATTTT
CAWSEDYSNQPQHF
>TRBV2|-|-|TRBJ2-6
TGTGCCAGCAGGGACCCAGGGGCTGGGGCCAACGTCCTGACTTTC
CASRDPGAGANVLTF
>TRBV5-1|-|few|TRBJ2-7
TGCGCCAGCACGGCTCGGATTGACTCTTACGAGCAGTACTTC
CASTARIDSYEQYF
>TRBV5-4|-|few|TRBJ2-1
TGTGCCAGCAGCCCCCAACAGGGCTCCTACAATGAGCAGTTCTTC
CASSPQQGSYNEQFF
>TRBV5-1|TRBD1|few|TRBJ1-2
TGCGCCAGCAGCTTGAGACAGGGGTCCTATGGCTACACCTTC
CASSLRQGSYGYTF
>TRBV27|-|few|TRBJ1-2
TGTGCCAGCACCCCCAAAGTTAACTATGGCTACACCTTC
CASTPKVNYGYTF
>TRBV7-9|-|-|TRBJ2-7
TGTGCCAGCAGCTTAGAGTTTCAAGTTAGCTCCTACGAGCAGTACTTC
CASSLEFQVSSYEQYF
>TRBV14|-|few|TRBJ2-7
TGTGCCAGCAGCCAAGGTTGGACAGCCTACGAGCAGTACTTC
CASSQGWTAYEQYF
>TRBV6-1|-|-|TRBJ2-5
TGTGCCAGCCAGGGCGTACAAGAGACCCAGTACTTC
CASQGVQETQYF
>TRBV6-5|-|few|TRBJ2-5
TGTGCCAGCAGTTACTCGACGGCGTCGGGGGAAGAGACCCAGTACTTC
CASSYSTASGEETQYF
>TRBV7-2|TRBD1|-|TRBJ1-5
TGTGCCAGCAGCGGCTCAGGGGGGCCGTTTCAGCCCCAGCATTTT
CASSGSGGPFQPQHF
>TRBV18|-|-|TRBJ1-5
TGTGCCAGCTCACCACACTACGAAGAACCCCAGCATTTT
CASSPHYEEPQHF
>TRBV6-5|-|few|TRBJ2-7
TGTGCCAGCAGTTACCAGGGTGGGGAGGCCTACGAGCAGTACTTC
CASSYQGGEAYEQYF
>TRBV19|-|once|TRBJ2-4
TGTGCCAGTAGTATGAAAAACATTCAGTACTTC
CASSMKNIQYF
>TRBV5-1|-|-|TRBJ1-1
TGCGCCAGCAGCTTGAGTCGACTGGGCGCTGAAGCTTTCTTT
CASSLSRLGAEAFF
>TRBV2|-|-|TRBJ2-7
TGTGCCAGCAAGCCCCGGGACGTTCAATACGAGCAGTACTTC
CASKPRDVQYEQYF
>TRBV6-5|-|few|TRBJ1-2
TGTGCCGTCCTCGGGGAAGGGGTTTATAATGGCTACACCTTC
CAVLGEGVYNGYTF
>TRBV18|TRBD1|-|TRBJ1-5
TGTGCCAGCTCACCAGGACAGGGGGGATCCAATCAGCCCCAGCATTTT
CASSPGQGGSNQPQHF
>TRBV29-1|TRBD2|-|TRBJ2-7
TGCAGCGTCCGGATATTGGAGCGGGGGGGCCAATACGAGCAGTACTTC
CSVRILERGGQYEQYF